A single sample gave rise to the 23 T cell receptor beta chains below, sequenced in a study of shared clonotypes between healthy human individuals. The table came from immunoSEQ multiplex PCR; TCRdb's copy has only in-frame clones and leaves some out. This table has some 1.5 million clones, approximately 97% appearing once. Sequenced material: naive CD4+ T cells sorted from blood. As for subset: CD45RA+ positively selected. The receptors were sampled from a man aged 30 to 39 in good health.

The CDR3 nucleotides read TGTGCCAGCAGTCAGCTTAGCGGGAGGATCCATGAGCAGTTCTTC. Translation gives CASSQLSGRIHEQFF. V is TRBV28 and J is TRBJ2-1; TRBD2 aligns across 10 bases. J gave up 8 bases and V 5 bases, and 9 bases lay outside the gene matches. The germline V gene has CDR1 MDHEN and CDR2 SYDVKM. The CDR3 has 15 amino acids.

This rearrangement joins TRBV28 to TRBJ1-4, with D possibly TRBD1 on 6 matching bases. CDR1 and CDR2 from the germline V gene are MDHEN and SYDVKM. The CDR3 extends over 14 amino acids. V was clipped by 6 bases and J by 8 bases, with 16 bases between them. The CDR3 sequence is CASRTNGQWEKLFF. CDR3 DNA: TGTGCCAGCAGGACTAATGGACAGTGGGAAAAACTGTTTTTT.

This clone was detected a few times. The chain's CDR3 is CTTGGLAGVYEQYF. The CDR3 bases are TGTACGACAGGGGGACTAGCGGGAGTCTACGAGCAGTACTTC. V and J are TRBV10-3 and TRBJ2-7, with TRBD2 matching over 14 bases. The CDR3 is 14 residues long. Germline values: CDR1 ENHRY, CDR2 SYGVKD.

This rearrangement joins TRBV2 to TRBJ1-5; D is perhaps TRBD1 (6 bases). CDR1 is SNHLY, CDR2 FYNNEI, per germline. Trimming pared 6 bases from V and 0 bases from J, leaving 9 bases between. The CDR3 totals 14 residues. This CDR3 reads CASRPTGSNQPQHF. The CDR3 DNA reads TGTGCCAGCAGGCCGACAGGTAGCAATCAGCCCCAGCATTTT.

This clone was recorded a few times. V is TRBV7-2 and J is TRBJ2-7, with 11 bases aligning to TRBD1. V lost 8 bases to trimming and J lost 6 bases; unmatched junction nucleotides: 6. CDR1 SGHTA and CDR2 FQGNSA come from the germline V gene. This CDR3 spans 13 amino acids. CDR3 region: CASSRDRGIEQYF. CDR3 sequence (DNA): TGTGCCAGCTCCCGGGACAGGGGGATCGAGCAGTACTTC.

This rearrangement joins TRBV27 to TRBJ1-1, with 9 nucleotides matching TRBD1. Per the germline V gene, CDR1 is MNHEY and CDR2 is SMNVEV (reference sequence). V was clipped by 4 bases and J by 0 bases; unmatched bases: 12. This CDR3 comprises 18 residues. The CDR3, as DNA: TGTGCCAGCAGTTCCGGGACAGGGAGGGCAAACCTGAACACTGAAGCTTTCTTT. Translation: CASSSGTGRANLNTEAFF.

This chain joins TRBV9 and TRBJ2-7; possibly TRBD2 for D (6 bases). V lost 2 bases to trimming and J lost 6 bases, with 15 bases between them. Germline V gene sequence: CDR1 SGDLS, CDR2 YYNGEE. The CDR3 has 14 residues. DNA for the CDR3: TGTGCCAGCAGCGTCGGGACTTACCCATTCGAGCAGTACTTC. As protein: CASSVGTYPFEQYF.

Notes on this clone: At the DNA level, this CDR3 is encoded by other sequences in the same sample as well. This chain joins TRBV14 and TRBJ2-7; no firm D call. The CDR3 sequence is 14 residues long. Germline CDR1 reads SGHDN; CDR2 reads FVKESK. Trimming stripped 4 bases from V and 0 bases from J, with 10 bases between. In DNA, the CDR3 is TGTGCCAGCAGCCCCCGAACCGGCTCCTACGAGCAGTACTTC. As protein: CASSPRTGSYEQYF.

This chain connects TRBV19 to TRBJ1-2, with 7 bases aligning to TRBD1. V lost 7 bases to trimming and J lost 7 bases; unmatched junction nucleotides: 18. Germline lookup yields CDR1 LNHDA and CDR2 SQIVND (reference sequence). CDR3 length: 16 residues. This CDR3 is CASTKEGGVGATGYTF. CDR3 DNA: TGTGCCAGTACCAAAGAAGGGGGCGTAGGGGCGACTGGCTACACCTTC.

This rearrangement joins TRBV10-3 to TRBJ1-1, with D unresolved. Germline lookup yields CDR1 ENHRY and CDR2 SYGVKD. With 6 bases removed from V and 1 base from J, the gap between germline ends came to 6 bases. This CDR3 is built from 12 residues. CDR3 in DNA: TGTGCCATCAGCAAACAGAACACTGAAGCTTTCTTT. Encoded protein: CAISKQNTEAFF.

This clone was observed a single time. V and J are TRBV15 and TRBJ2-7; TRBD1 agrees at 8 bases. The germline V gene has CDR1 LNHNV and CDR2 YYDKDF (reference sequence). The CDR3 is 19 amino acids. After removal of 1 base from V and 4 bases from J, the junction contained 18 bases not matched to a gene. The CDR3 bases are TGTGCCACCAGCAGAGGCCGCCCCGGACAGGGAGGCGTCGGGTACGAGCAGTACTTC. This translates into CATSRGRPGQGGVGYEQYF.

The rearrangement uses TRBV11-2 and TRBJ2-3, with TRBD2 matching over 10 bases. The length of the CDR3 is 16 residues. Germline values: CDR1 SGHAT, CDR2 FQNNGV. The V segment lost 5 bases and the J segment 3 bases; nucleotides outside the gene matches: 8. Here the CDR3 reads CASSPGSGRMTDTQYF. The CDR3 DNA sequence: TGTGCCAGCAGCCCCGGTAGCGGGAGGATGACAGATACGCAGTATTTT.

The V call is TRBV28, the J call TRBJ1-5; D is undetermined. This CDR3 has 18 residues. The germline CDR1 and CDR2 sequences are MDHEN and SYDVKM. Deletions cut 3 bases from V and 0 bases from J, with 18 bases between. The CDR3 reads CASSFPVTLSYSNQPQHF. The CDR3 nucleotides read TGTGCCAGCAGTTTTCCGGTGACACTGAGTTATAGCAATCAGCCCCAGCATTTT.

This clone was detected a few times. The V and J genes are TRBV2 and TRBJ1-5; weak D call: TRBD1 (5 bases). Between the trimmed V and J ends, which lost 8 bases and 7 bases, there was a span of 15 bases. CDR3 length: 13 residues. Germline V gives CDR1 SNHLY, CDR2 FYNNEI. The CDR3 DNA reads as TGTGCCAGCCGGGCCAGCGGGGCGCAGCCCCAGCATTTT. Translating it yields CASRASGAQPQHF. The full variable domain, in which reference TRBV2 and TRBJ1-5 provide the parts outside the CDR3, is EPEVTQTPSHQVTQMGQEVILRCVPISNHLYFYWYRQILGQKVEFLVSFYNNEISEKSEIFDDQFSVERPDGSNFTLKIRSTKLEDSAMYFCASRASGAQPQHFGDGTRLSIL.

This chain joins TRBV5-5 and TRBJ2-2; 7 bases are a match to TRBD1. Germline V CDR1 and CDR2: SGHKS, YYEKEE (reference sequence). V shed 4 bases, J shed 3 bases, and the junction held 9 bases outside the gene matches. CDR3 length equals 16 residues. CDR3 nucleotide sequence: TGTGCCAGCAGCCACGGACAGGCAGTGGACACCGGGGAGCTGTTTTTT. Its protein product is CASSHGQAVDTGELFF.

The CDR3 spells CASSPQQNTYEQYF. CDR3 bases: TGTGCCAGCTCACCACAACAGAACACCTACGAGCAGTACTTC. The gene calls are TRBV18 and TRBJ2-7; D is undetermined. There are 14 residues in the CDR3. Trimming cost V 1 base and J 2 bases, with 9 bases left between them. CDR1 is KGHSH, CDR2 LQKENI, per germline.

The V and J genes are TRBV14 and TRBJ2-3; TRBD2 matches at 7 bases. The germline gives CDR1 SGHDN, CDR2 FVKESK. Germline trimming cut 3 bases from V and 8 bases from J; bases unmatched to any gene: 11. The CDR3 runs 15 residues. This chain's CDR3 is CASSQRSGILGTQYF. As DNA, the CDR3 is TGTGCCAGCAGCCAGAGGAGCGGGATACTGGGTACGCAGTATTTT.

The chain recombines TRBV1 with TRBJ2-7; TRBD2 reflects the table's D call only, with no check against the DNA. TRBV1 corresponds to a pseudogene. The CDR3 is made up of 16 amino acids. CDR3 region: CTSSQGGAKVPAEQYF. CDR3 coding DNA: TGCACCAGCAGCCAAGGGGGAGCGAAGGTGCCCGCCGAGCAGTACTTC.

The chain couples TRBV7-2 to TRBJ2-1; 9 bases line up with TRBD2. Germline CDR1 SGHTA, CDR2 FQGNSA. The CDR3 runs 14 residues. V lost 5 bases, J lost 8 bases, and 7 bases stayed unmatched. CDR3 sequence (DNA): TGTGCCAGCAGCACCGGACTAGCGAGTCATGAGCAGTTCTTC. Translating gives CASSTGLASHEQFF.

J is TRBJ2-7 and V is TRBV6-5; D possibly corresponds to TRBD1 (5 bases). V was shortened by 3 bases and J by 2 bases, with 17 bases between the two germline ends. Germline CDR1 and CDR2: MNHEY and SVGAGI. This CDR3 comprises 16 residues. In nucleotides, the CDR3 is TGTGCCAGCAGTTATCTGGACACAGAAGGCCCCTACGAGCAGTACTTC. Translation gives CASSYLDTEGPYEQYF.

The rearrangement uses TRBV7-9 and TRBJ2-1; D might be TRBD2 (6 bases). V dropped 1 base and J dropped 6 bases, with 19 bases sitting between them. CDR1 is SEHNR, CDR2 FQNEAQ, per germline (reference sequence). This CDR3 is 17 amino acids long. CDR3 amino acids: CASSLVKRLARSNEQFF. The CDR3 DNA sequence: TGTGCCAGCAGCTTAGTGAAGCGTCTAGCGAGGTCCAATGAGCAGTTCTTC.

The CDR3 DNA follows: TGTGCCAGCAGCTTGGCCAGGGAACTGCGGGCTTTCTTT. Protein: CASSLARELRAFF. This chain connects TRBV5-4 to TRBJ1-1; possible D gene TRBD1, 5 bases. CDR3 size: 13 residues. Germline CDR1 reads SGHNT; CDR2 reads YYREEE (reference sequence). The V and J ends lost 0 bases and 11 bases respectively, with 14 bases between them.

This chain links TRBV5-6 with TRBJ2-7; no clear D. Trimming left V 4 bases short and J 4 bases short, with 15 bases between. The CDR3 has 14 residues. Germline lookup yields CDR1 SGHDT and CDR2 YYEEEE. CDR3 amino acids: CASSPARHFYEQYF. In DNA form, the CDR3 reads TGTGCCAGCAGCCCCGCCCGACATTTTTACGAGCAGTACTTC.